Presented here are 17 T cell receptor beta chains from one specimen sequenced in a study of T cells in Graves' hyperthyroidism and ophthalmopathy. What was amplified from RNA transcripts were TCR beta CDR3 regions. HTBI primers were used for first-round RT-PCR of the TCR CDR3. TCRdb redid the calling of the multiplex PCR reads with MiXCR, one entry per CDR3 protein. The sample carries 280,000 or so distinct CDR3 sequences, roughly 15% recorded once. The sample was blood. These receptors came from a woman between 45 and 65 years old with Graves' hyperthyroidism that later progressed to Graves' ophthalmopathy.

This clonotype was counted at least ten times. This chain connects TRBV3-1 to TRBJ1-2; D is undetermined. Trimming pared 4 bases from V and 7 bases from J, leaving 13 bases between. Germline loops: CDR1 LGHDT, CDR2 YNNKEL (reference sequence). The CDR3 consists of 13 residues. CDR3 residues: CASSPTVFVGYTF. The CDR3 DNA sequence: TGTGCCAGCAGCCCGACTGTTTTTGTTGGCTACACCTTC. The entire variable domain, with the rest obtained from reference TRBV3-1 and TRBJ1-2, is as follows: DTAVSQTPKYLVTQMGNDKSIKCEQNLGHDTMYWYKQDSKKFLKIMFSYNNKELIINETVPNRFSPKSPDKAHLNLHINSLELGDSAVYFCASSPTVFVGYTFGSGTRLTVV.

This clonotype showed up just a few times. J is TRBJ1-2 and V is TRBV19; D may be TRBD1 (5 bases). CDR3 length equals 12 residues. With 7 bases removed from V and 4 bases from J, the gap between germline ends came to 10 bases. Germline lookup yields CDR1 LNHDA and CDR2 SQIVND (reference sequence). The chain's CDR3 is CASMTASYGYTF. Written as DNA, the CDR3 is TGTGCCAGTATGACAGCTTCCTATGGCTACACCTTC.

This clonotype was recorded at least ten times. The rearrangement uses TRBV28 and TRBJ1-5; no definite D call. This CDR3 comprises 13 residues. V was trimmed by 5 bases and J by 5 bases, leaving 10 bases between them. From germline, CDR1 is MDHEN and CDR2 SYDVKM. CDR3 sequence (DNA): TGTGCCAGCAGTAGTGAGAACTATCAGCCCCAGCATTTT. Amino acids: CASSSENYQPQHF.

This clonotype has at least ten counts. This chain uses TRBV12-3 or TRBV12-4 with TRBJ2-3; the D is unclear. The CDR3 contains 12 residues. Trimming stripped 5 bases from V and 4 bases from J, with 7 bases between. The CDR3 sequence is CASSEMPDTQYF. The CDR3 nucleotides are TGTGCCAGCAGTGAGATGCCAGATACGCAGTATTTT.

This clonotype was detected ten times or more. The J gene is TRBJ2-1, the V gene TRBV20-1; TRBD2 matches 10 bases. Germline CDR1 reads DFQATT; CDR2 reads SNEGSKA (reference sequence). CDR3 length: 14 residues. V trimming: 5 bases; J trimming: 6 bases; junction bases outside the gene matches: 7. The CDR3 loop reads CSAFPSGRGNEQFF. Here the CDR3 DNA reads TGCAGTGCTTTCCCTAGCGGGAGAGGCAATGAGCAGTTCTTC.

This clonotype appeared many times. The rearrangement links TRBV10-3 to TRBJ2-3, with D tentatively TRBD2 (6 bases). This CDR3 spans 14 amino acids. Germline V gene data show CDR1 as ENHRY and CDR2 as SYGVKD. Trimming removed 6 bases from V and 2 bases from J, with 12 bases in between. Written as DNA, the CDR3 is TGTGCCATCAGGGACTATCTTACCACAGATACGCAGTATTTT. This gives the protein CAIRDYLTTDTQYF.

The CDR3, as DNA: TGTGCCACCAGCAGAGAGTCGCCCTACAATGAGCAGTTCTTC. Residues: CATSRESPYNEQFF. The V gene is TRBV15, the J gene TRBJ2-1; no clear D gene. Germline V lookup: CDR1 LNHNV, CDR2 YYDKDF (reference sequence). The CDR3 length is 14 residues. Trimming took 0 bases from V and 2 from J, leaving 5 bases between them.

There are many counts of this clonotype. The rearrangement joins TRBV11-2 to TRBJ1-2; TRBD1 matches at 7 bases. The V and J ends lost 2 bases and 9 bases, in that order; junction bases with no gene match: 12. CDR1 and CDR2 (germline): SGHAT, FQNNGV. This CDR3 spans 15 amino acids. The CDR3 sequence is CASSLPFGQVASYTF. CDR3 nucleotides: TGTGCCAGCAGCTTACCCTTCGGACAGGTCGCGAGCTACACCTTC.

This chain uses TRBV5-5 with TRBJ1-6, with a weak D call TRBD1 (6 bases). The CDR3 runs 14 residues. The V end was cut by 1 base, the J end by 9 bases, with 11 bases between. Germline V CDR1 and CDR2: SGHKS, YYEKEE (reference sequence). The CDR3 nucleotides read TGTGCCAGCAGCTTGTTCCAGGGGAGTTCACCCCTCCACTTT. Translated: CASSLFQGSSPLHF.

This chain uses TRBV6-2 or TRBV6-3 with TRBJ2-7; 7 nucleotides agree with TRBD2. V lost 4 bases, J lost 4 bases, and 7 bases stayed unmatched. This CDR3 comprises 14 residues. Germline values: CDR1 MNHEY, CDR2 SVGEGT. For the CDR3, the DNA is TGTGCCAGCAGTTCAGGCGGGAGAGGGTACGAGCAGTACTTC. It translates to CASSSGGRGYEQYF.

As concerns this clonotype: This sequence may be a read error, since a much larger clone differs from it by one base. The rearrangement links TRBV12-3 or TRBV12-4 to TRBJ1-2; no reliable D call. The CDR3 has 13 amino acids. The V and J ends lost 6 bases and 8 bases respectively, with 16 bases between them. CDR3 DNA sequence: TGTGCCAGCAGCTCGATAGGGAGCGGAGGCTACACCTTC. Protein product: CASSSIGSGGYTF.

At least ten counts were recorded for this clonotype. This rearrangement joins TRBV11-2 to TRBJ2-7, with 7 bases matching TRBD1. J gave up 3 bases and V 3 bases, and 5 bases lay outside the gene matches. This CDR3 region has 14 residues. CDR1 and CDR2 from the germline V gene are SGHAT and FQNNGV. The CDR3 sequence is CASSFNRGDYEQYF. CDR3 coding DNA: TGTGCCAGCAGCTTTAACAGGGGCGACTACGAGCAGTACTTC.

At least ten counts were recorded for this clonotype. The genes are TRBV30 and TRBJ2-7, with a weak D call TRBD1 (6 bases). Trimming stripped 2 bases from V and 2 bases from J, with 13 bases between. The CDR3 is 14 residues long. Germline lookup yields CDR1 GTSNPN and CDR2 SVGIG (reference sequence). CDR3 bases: TGTGCCTGGAGTCCTCCCCCAGGGGCCTACGAGCAGTACTTC. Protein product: CAWSPPPGAYEQYF.

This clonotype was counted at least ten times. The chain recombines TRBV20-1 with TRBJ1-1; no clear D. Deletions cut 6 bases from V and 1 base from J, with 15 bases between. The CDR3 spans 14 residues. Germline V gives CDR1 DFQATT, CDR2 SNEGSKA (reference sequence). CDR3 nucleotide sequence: TGCAGTGCCTCAAGGGCCAACCCGAACACTGAAGCTTTCTTT. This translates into CSASRANPNTEAFF.

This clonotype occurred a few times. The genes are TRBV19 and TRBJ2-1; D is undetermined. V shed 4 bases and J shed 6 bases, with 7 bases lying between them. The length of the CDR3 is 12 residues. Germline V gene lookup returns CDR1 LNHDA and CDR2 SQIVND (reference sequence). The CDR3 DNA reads TGTGCCAGTAGTAGGAAGGGCAATGAGCAGTTCTTC. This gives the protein CASSRKGNEQFF. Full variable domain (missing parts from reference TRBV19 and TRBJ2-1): DGGITQSPKYLFRKEGQNVTLSCEQNLNHDAMYWYRQDPGQGLRLIYYSQIVNDFQKGDIAEGYSVSREKKESFPLTVTSAQKNPTAFYLCASSRKGNEQFFGPGTRLTVL.

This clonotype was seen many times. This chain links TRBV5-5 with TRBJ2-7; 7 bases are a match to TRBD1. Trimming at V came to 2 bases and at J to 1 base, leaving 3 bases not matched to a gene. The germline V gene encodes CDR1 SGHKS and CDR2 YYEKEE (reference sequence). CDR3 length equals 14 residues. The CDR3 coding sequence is TGTGCCAGCAGCTTAACGACAGGGTCCTACGAGCAGTACTTC. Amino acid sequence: CASSLTTGSYEQYF.

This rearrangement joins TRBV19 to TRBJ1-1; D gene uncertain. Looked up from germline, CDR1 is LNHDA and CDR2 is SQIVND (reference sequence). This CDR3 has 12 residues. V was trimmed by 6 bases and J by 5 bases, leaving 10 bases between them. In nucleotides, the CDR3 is TGTGCCAGTAGGTTGTCAACTACTGAAGCTTTCTTT. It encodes CASRLSTTEAFF.